This T cell receptor (beta chain) comes out of a study of patients and donors after allogeneic stem cell transplantation. TCRdb fed the RT-PCR reads into MiXCR, producing one record per CDR3 protein. Of roughly 880,000 distinct CDR3 sequences in the sample, roughly 18% were seen once. This clonotype has at least ten counts. The junction departs from the called germline gene at one end, perhaps through a read error. This CDR3 region has 13 residues. The V call is TRBV12-3 or TRBV12-4, the J call TRBJ1-2; D may be TRBD1 (6 bases). Source material: blood, either unsorted or a sorted T cell fraction (not recorded which). The TCR was taken from a human donor who was either an allogeneic HSCT recipient or a stem cell or donor lymphocyte infusion donor (not recorded which). It is not recorded whose cells these are; they may come from a transplant donor. The CDR3 coding sequence is TGCGCCAGCAGCCGGACAGCTAACTATGGCTACACCTTC. Translation: CASSRTANYGYTF.